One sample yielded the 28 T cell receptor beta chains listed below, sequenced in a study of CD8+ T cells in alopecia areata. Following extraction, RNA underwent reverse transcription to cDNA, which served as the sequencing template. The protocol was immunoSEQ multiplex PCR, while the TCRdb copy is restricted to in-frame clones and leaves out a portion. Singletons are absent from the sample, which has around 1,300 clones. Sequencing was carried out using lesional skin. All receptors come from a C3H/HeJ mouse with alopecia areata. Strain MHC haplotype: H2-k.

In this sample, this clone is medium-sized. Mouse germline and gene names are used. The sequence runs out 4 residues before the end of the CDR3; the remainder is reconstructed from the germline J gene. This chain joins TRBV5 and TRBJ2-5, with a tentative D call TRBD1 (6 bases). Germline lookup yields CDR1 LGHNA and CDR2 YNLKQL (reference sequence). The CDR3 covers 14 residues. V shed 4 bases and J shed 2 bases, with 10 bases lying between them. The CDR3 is CASSPRDTQDTQYF. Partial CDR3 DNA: TGTGCCAGCAGCCCCCGGGACACCCAAGAC.

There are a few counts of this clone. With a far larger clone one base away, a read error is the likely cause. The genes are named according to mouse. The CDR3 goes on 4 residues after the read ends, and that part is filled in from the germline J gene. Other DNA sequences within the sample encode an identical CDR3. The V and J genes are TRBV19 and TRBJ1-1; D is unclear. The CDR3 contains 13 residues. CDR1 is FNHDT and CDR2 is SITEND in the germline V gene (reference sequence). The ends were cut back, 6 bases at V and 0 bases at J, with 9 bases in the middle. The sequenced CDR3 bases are TGTGCCAGCACTGAAATTGCAAACACA. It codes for CASTEIANT. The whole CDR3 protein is CASTEIANTEVFF.

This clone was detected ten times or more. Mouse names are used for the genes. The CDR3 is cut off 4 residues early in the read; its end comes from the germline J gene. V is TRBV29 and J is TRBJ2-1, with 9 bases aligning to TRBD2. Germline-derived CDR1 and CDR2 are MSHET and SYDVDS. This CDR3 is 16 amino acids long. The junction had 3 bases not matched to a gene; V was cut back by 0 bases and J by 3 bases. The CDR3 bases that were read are TGTGCTAGCAGTTTATCGGCTGGGGGGGGCTATGCT. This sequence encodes CASSLSAGGGYA. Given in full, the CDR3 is CASSLSAGGGYAEQFF.

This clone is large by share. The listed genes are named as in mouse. CDR3 DNA (partial): TGTGCCAGCAGTATTGCAAACACA. Translation: CASSIANT. The entire CDR3 protein reads CASSIANTEVFF. This chain joins TRBV19 and TRBJ1-1; D not certain. Read data end 4 residues before the CDR3 end; the end is taken from the germline J gene. The CDR3 is 12 residues long. V was pared by 2 bases and J by 0 bases, with 2 bases between. Germline CDR1 and CDR2: FNHDT and SITEND (reference sequence).

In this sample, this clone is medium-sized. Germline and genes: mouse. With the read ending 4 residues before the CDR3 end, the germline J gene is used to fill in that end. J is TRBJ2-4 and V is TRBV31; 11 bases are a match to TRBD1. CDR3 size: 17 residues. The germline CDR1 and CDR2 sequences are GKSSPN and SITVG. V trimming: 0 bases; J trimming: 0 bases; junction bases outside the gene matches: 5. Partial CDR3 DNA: TGTGCCTGGAGTCTCCGGGACAGGGGGACTAGTCAAAAC. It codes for CAWSLRDRGTSQN. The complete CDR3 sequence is CAWSLRDRGTSQNTLYF. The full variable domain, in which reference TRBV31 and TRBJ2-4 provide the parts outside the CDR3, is AQTIHQWPVAEIKAVGSPLSLGCTIKGKSSPNLYWYWQATGGTLQQLFYSITVGQVESVVQLNLSASRPKDDQFILSTEKLLLSHSGFYLCAWSLRDRGTSQNTLYFGAGTRLSVL.

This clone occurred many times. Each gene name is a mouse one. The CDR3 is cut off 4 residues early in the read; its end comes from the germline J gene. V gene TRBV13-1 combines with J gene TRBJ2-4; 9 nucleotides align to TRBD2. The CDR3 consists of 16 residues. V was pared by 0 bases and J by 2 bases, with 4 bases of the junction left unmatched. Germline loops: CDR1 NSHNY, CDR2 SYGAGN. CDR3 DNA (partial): TGTGCCAGCAGTGATGACCTGGGGGGGGCTCAAAAC. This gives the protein CASSDDLGGAQN. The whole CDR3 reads CASSDDLGGAQNTLYF.

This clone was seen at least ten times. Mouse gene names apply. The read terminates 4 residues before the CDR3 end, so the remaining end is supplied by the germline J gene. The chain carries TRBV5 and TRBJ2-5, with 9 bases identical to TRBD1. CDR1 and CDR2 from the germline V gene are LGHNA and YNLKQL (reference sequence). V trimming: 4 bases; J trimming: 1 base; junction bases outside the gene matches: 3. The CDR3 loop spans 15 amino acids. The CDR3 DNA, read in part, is TGTGCCAGCAGCCCCCGGGACAGGGACCAAGAC. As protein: CASSPRDRDQD. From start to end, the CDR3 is CASSPRDRDQDTQYF.

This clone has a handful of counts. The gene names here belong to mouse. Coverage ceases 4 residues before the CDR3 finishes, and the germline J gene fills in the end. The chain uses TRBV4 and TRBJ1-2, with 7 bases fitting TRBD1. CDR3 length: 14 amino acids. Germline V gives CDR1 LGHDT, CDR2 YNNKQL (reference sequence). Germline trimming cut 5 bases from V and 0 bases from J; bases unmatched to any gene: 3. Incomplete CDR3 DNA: TGTGCCAGCAGCCGGGACAGTGCAAACTCC. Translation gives CASSRDSANS. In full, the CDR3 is CASSRDSANSDYTF.

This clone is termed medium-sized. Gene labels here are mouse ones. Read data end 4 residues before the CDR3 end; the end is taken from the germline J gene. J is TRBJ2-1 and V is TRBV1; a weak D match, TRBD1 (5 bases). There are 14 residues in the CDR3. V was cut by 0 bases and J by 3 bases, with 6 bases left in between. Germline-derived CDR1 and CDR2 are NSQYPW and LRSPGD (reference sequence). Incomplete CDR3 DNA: TGCACCTGCAGTGCAGAGACAGCCTATGCT. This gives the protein CTCSAETAYA. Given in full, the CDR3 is CTCSAETAYAEQFF.

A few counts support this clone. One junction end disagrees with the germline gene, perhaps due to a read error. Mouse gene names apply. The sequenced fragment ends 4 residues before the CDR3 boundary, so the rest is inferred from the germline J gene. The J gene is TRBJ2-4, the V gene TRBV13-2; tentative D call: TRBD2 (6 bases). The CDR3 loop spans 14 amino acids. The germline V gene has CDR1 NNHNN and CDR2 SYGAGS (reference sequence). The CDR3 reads CASGDGGSQNTLYF. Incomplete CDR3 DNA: TGTGCCAGCGGGGATGGGGGTAGTCAAAAC.

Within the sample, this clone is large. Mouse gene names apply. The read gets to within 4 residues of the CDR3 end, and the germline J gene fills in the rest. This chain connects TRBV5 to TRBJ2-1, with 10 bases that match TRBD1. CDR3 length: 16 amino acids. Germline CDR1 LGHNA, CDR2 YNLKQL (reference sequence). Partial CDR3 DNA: TGTGCCAGCAGCCAAAACCATGACAGGGGGCGAGCT. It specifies CASSQNHDRGRA. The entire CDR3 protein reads CASSQNHDRGRAEQFF.

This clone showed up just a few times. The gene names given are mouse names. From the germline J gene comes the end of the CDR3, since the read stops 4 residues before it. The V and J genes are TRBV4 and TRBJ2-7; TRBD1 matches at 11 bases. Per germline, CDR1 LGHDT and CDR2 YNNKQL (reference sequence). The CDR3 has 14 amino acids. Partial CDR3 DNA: TGTGCCAGCAGCTTGGGACAGGGGGGGTAT. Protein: CASSLGQGGY. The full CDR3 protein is CASSLGQGGYEQYF.

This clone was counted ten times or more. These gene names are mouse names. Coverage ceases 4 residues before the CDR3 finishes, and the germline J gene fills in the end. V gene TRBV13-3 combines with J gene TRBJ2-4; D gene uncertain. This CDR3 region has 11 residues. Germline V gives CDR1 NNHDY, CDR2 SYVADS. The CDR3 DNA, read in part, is TGTGCCAGCAGTGACAAAAAC. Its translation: CASSDKN. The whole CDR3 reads CASSDKNTLYF.

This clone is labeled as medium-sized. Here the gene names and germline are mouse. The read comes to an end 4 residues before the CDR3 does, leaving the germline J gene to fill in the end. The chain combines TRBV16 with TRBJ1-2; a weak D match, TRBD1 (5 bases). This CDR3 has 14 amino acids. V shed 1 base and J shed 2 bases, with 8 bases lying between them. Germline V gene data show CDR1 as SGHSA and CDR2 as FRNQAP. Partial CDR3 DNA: TGTGCAAGCAGCTTAGGGGGGGTTAACTCC. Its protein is CASSLGGVNS. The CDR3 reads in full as CASSLGGVNSDYTF.

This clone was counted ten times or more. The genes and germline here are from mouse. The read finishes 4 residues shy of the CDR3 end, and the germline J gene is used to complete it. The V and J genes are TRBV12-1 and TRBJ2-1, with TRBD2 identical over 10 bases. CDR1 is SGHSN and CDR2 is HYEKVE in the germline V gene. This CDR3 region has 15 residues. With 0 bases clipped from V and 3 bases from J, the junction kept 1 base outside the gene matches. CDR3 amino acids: CASSLYWGGYAEQFF. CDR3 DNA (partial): TGTGCCAGCTCTCTCTACTGGGGGGGCTATGCT. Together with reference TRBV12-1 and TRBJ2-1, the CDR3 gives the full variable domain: DSGVVQSPRHIIKEKGGRSVLTCIPISGHSNVVWYQQTLGKELKFLIQHYEKVERDKGFLPSRFSVQQFDDYHSEMNMSALELEDSAMYFCASSLYWGGYAEQFFGPGTRLTVL.

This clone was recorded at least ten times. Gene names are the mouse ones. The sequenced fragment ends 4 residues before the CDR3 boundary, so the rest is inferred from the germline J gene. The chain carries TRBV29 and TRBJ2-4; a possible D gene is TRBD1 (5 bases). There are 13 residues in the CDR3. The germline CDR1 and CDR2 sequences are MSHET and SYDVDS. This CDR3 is CASSPSGQNTLYF. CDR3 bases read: TGTGCTAGCAGTCCCTCAGGGCAGAAC.

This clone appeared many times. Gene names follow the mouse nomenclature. The CDR3 sequence is CASSRGLNQDTQYF. The sequenced CDR3 bases are TGTGCCAGCAGCAGGGGCCTTAACCAAGAC. This sequence joins TRBV13-1 and TRBJ2-5, with D perhaps matching TRBD1 (6 bases). Read coverage stops 4 residues before the CDR3 terminus; the germline J gene supplies the remainder. The germline gives CDR1 NSHNY, CDR2 SYGAGN. The CDR3 consists of 14 residues. The V and J ends lost 5 bases and 0 bases respectively, with 10 bases between them.

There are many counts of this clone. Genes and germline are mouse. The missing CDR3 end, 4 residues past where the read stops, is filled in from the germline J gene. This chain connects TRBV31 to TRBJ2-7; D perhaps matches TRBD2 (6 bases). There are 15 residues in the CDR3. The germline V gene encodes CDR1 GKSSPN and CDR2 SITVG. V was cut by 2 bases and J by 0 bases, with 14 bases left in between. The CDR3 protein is CAWSAPRGVSYEQYF. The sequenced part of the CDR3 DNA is TGTGCCTGGAGTGCCCCGCGGGGGGTCTCCTAT.

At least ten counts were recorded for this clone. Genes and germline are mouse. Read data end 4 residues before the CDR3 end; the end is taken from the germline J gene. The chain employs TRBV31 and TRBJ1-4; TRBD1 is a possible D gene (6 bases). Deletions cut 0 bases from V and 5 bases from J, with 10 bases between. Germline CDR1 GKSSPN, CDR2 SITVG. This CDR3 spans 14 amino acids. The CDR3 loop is CAWSLQDRNERLFF. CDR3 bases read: TGTGCCTGGAGTCTTCAGGACAGAAACGAA. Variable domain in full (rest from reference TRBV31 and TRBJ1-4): AQTIHQWPVAEIKAVGSPLSLGCTIKGKSSPNLYWYWQATGGTLQQLFYSITVGQVESVVQLNLSASRPKDDQFILSTEKLLLSHSGFYLCAWSLQDRNERLFFGHGTKLSVL.

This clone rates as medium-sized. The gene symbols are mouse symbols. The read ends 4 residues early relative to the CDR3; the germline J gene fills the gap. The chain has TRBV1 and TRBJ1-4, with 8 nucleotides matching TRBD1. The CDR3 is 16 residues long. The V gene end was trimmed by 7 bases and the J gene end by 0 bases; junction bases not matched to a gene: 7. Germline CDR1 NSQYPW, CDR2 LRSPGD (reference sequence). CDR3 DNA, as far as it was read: TGCACCTGCACCAGGACAGGGCTAATTTCCAACGAA. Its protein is CTCTRTGLISNE. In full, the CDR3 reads CTCTRTGLISNERLFF.

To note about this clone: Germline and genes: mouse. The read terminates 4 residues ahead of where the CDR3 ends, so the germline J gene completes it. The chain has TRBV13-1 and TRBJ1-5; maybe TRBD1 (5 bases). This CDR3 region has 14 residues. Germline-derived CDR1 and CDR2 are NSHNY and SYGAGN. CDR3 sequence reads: CASSDGTGGPAPLF. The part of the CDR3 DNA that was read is TGTGCCAGCAGTGATGGGACTGGGGGGCCA.

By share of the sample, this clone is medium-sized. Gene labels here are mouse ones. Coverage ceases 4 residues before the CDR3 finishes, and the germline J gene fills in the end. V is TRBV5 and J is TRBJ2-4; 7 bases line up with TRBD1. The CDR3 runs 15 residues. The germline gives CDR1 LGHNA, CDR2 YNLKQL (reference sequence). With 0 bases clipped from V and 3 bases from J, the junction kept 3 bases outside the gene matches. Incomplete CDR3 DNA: TGTGCCAGCAGCCAAGATACGGGACAGCAAAAC. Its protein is CASSQDTGQQN. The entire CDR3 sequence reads CASSQDTGQQNTLYF.

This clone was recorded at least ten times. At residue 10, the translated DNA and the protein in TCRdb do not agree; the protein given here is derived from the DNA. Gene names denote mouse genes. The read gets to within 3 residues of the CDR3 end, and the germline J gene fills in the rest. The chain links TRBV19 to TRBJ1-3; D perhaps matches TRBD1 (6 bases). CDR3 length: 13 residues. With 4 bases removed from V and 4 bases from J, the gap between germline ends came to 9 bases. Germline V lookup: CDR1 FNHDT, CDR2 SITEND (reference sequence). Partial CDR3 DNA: TGTGCCAGCAGTTACAGGGTCGGAAATACG. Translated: CASSYRVGNT. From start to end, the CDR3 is CASSYRVGNTLYF.

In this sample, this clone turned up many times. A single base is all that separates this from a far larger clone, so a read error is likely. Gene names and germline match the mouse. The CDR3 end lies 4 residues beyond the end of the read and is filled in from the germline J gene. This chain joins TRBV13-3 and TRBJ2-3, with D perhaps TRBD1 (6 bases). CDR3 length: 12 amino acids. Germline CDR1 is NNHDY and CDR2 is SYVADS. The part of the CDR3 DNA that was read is TGTGCCAGCACGCCCAGGGGAGAA. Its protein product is CASTPRGE. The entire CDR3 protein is CASTPRGETLYF.

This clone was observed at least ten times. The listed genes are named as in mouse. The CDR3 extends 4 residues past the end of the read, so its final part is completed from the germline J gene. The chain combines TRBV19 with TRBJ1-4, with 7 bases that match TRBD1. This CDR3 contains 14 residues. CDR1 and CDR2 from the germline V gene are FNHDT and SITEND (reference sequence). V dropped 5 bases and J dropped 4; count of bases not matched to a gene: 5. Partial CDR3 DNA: TGTGCCAGCAGCCGGGACAGTATCAACGAA. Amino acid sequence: CASSRDSINE. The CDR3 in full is CASSRDSINERLFF.

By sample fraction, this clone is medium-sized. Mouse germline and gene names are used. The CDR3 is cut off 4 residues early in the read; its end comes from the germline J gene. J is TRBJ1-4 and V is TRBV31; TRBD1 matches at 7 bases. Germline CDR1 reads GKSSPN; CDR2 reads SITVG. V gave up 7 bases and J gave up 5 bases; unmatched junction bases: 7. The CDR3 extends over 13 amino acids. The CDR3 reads CAFRDSRNERLFF. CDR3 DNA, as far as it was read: TGTGCCTTCCGGGACAGTCGGAACGAA.

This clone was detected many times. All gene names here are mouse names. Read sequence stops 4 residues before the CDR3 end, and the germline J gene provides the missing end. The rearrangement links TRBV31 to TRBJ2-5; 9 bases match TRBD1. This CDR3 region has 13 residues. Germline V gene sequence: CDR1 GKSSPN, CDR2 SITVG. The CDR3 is CAWRGDREDTQYF. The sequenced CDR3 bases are TGTGCCTGGAGAGGGGACAGGGAGGAC.

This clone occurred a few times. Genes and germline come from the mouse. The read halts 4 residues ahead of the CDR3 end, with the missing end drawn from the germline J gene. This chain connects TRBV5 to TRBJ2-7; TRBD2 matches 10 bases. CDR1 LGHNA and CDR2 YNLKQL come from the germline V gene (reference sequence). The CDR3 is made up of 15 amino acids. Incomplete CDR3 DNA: TGTGCCAGCAGCCAGAGGCTGGGGGGGCGGGAT. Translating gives CASSQRLGGRD. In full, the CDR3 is CASSQRLGGRDEQYF.